This T cell receptor beta chain was recovered during a study of T cells in Graves' hyperthyroidism and ophthalmopathy. Study in general: At the time of initial diagnosis and before any treatment, peripheral blood was collected.

Germline CDR1 is MRHNA and CDR2 is SNTAGT. The V end was cut by 0 bases, the J end by 2 bases, with 9 bases between. The length of the CDR3 is 15 residues. TCR beta CDR3 sequences were amplified from RNA transcripts. First-round RT-PCR targeting the TCR CDR3 was performed with the HTBI primer set. TCRdb processed the multiplex PCR reads anew with MiXCR; each CDR3 protein has one entry. The data show some 530,000 distinct CDR3 sequences, approximately 23% seen once. At least 3 on the Clinical Activity Score was recorded for ophthalmopathy patients, who also had NOSPECS grade at least 4 and duration under 3 months. Researchers barred patients who had uncontrolled infection, other autoimmune disease, pregnancy or lactation. Clinicians diagnosed patients from clinical symptoms, serum thyroxine and TRAb, thyroid ultrasound and orbital computed tomography.

The chain joins TRBV6-4 to TRBJ2-3; D perhaps matches TRBD1 (6 bases). The TCR sequence derives from an older woman with Graves' ophthalmopathy. Sequenced input: blood. CDR3 sequence: CASSDSGAVTDTQYF. CDR3 nucleotide sequence: TGTGCCAGCAGTGACTCGGGGGCAGTCACAGATACGCAGTATTTT.